The clone carrying this TCR beta chain was observed at least ten times. Its antigen is unidentified. The data originate from a study of T cells in Graves' hyperthyroidism and ophthalmopathy. Study findings and constraints: Most thyroid clonotypes expanded above 0.001 were also detected in blood.

Researchers defined stable Graves' hyperthyroidism as no ophthalmopathy progression within 18 months. TCR beta CDR3 regions were amplified from RNA transcripts. The TCR CDR3 first-round RT-PCR relied on the HTBI primer set. TCRdb reprocessed the multiplex PCR reads via MiXCR and lists one record per CDR3 protein. Seen here are over 650,000 distinct CDR3 sequences, over 15% observed once, and the top ten hold under 8.5%. This receptor was identified in a man younger than 35 with Graves' hyperthyroidism. Sequencing input: blood.

Written as DNA, the CDR3 is TGTGCCAGCTCACCATGGGCGACAGATACGCAGTATTTT. Translated, it gives CASSPWATDTQYF. This chain links TRBV18 with TRBJ2-3; unclear D gene. This CDR3 is built from 13 residues. Germline values: CDR1 KGHSH, CDR2 LQKENI. The germline V and J ends were trimmed by 2 bases and 3 bases, with 6 bases remaining between them. Looking up the rest from reference TRBV18 and TRBJ2-3 gives the full variable domain: NAGVMQNPRHLVRRRGQEARLRCSPMKGHSHVYWYRQLPEEGLKFMVYLQKENIIDESGMPKERFSAEFPKEGPSILRIQQVVRGDSAAYFCASSPWATDTQYFGPGTRLTVL.